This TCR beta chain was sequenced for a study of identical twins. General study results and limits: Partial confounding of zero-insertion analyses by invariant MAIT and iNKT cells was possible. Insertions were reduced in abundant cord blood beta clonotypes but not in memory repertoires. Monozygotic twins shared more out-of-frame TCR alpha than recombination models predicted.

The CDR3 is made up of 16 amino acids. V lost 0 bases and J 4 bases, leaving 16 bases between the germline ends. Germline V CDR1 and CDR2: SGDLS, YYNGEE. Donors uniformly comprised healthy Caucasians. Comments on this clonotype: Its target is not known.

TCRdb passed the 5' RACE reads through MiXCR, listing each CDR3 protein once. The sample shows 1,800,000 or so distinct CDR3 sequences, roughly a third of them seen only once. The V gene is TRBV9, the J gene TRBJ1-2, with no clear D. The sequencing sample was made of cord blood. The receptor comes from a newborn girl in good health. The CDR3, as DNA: TGTGCCAGCAGCGTAGAGGTCGGCTTGGTCCCCTATGGCTACACCTTC. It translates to CASSVEVGLVPYGYTF.